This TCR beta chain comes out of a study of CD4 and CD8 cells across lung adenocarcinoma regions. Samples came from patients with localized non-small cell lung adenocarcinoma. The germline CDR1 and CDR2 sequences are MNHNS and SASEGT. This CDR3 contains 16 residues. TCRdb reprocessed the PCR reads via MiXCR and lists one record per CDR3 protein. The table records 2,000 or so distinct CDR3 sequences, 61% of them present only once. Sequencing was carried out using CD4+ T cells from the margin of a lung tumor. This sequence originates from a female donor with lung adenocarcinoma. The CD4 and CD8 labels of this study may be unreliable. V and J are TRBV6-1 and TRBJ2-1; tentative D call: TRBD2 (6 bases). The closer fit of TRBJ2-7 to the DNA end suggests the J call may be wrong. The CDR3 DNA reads TGTGCCAGCTGCCGCAGCCGGGACTCGAGCTCCTACGAGCAGTACTTC. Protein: CASCRSRDSSSYEQYF.